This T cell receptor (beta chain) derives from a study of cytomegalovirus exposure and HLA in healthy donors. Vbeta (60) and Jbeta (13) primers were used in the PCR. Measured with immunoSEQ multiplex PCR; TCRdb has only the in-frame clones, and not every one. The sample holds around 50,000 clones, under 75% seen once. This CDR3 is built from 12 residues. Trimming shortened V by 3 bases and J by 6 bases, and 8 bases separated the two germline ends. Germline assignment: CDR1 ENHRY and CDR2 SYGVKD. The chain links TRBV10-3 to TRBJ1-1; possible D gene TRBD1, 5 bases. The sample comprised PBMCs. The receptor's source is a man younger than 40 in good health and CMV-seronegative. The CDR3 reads CAISEWGAEAFF. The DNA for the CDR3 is TGTGCCATCAGTGAATGGGGCGCTGAAGCTTTCTTT.